The sequence of this TCR beta chain was determined in a study of cytomegalovirus exposure and HLA in healthy donors. Study results and caveats: Accurate prediction of HLA-A and HLA-B alleles (for most subjects) was reportedly achieved from TCR beta sequences.

13 Jbeta primers and 60 Vbeta primers were used for the PCR. Clones were sequenced by immunoSEQ multiplex PCR, and TCRdb holds only the in-frame ones, with some missing. The sample lists about 210,000 clones, about 75% occurring once. About this clone: Its antigen is unidentified. The junction shows a germline mismatch at one end, possibly a read error.

Unrecorded immune exposure was likely among donors, who were nominally healthy when sampled. The V gene's germline CDR1 is PRHDT and CDR2 FYEKMQ (reference sequence). This CDR3 contains 15 residues. The sample comprised PBMCs. The clonotype comes from a male donor in good health and CMV-seronegative. The rearrangement links TRBV13 to TRBJ2-1; 11 nucleotides agree with TRBD2. CDR3: CASRLVAGGNNEQFF. The DNA of the CDR3 is TGTGCCAGCAGATTAGTAGCGGGAGGGAACAATGAGCAGTTCTTC.